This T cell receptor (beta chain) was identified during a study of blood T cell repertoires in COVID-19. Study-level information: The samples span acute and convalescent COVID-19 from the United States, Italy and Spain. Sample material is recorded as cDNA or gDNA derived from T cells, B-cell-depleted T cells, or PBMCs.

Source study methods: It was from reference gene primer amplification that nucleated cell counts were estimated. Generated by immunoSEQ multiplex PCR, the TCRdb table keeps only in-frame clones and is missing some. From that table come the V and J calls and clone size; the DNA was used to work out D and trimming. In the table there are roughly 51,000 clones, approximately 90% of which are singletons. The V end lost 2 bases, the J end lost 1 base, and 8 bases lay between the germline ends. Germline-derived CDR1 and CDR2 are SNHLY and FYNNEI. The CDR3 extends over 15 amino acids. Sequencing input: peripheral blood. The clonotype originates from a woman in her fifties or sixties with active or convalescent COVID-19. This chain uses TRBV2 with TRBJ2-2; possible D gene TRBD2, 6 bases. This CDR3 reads CASSERRGNTGELFF. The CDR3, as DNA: TGTGCCAGCAGTGAAAGGCGGGGGAACACCGGGGAGCTGTTTTTT.